This TCR beta chain stems from a study of control samples from healthy donors and cancer patients. The CDR3 is made up of 13 amino acids. Germline V gene sequence: CDR1 SEHNR, CDR2 FQNEAQ (reference sequence). Trimming cost V 10 bases and J 3 bases; bases outside gene matches: 6. Clones were sequenced by immunoSEQ multiplex PCR, and TCRdb holds only the in-frame ones, with some missing. The table shows about 160,000 clones, with roughly 94% occurring only once. The chain is built from TRBV7-9 and TRBJ1-5; 7 positions agree with TRBD1. Sequencing used PBMCs. The TCR was taken from a man aged 55 to 70 with colorectal cancer. CDR3 in DNA: TGTGCCACCACGGGACAGCCCAATCAGCCCCAGCATTTT. Protein sequence: CATTGQPNQPQHF.